The clone carrying this T cell receptor beta chain was seen ten or more times. Two oligonucleotides, mixed equimolar, formed the beta constant-region primer covering TRBC1 and TRBC2. From the UMI-ligation and nested PCR reads, TCRdb called clonotypes with MiXCR, one entry per CDR3 protein. The table lists tens of thousands of distinct CDR3 sequences, 7% to 7.5% of them singletons. This sample stems from a study of naive and memory T cell subsets. Germline V gene lookup returns CDR1 DFQATT and CDR2 SNEGSKA (reference sequence). This CDR3 is 15 amino acids long. V shed 3 bases and J shed 4 bases, with 18 bases lying between them.

The clonotype originates from a human donor in good health. The chain recombines TRBV20-1 with TRBJ1-1; no clear D. The sequenced sample consisted of central memory CD4+ T cells from blood. The CDR3 loop reads CSASPPRQGRTEAFF. The CDR3 DNA follows: TGCAGTGCTAGTCCGCCCCGCCAAGGGCGCACTGAAGCTTTCTTT.